A selection of T cell receptor beta chains follows, all from one sample in a study of T-cell memory formation after mild COVID-19. TCRdb recomputed calls from the 5' RACE reads with MiXCR, one row per CDR3 protein. This sample yields roughly 190,000 distinct CDR3 sequences, of which around 26% are seen a single time; 10% to 12% belongs to the top ten. Sample: PBMCs or a T cell subset sorted from them (not recorded which). These TCRs come from an adult woman who had mild COVID-19 (a few samples of this study predate the infection). Cell type and time point are not known. The CDR3 runs from the conserved cysteine through the conserved F or W. The D gene is left open where the match is weak. Some rows have no size entry. The others give once, few or many, or a class for an expanded clone.

clone size: few; V gene: TRBV10-3; J gene: TRBJ2-3; CDR3 length: 17; D gene: NA; CDR3 protein: CAIRGEGLDPSTDTQYF; CDR3 DNA: TGTGCCATCAGGGGAGAAGGGCTAGACCCTAGCACAGATACGCAGTATTTT
clone size: few; V gene: TRBV7-6; J gene: TRBJ2-2; CDR3 length: 18; D gene: NA; CDR3 protein: CASSLLWLGGPNTGELFF; CDR3 DNA: TGTGCCAGCAGCTTATTATGGTTGGGGGGACCTAACACCGGGGAGCTGTTTTTT
clone size: few; V gene: TRBV15; J gene: TRBJ2-2; CDR3 length: 14; D gene: TRBD1; CDR3 protein: CATRGQGEAGELFF; CDR3 DNA: TGTGCCACCAGGGGACAGGGGGAGGCCGGGGAGCTGTTTTTT
clone size: few; V gene: TRBV12-3/TRBV12-4; J gene: TRBJ1-3; CDR3 length: 14; D gene: NA; CDR3 protein: CASSLRGVGNTIYF; CDR3 DNA: TGTGCCAGCAGTTTGAGGGGGGTTGGAAACACCATATATTTT
clone size: few; V gene: TRBV5-1; J gene: TRBJ1-4; CDR3 length: 15; D gene: NA; CDR3 protein: CASSLARPGSVKLFF; CDR3 DNA: TGCGCCAGCAGCTTGGCCCGTCCCGGGTCGGTGAAACTGTTTTTT
clone size: NA; V gene: TRBV24-1; J gene: TRBJ2-2; CDR3 length: 16; D gene: NA; CDR3 protein: CATSDWRSSNTGELFF; CDR3 DNA: TGTGCCACCAGTGATTGGAGGAGCTCGAACACCGGGGAGCTGTTTTTT
clone size: few; V gene: TRBV7-3; J gene: TRBJ2-1; CDR3 length: 15; D gene: NA; CDR3 protein: CASSPRDAYYNEQFF; CDR3 DNA: TGTGCCAGCAGCCCCCGGGACGCCTACTACAATGAGCAGTTCTTC
clone size: many; V gene: TRBV7-3; J gene: TRBJ2-1; CDR3 length: 17; D gene: TRBD2; CDR3 protein: CASSRRGGDSRWDEQFF; CDR3 DNA: TGTGCCAGCAGCCGTCGTGGGGGGGACTCCAGATGGGATGAGCAGTTCTTC
clone size: few; V gene: TRBV5-1; J gene: TRBJ2-1; CDR3 length: 16; D gene: NA; CDR3 protein: CASSTGGTLKGDEQFF; CDR3 DNA: TGCGCCAGCAGCACGGGTGGCACCCTAAAAGGAGATGAGCAGTTCTTC
clone size: few; V gene: TRBV12-3/TRBV12-4; J gene: TRBJ2-7; CDR3 length: 13; D gene: TRBD1; CDR3 protein: CASSPTGGYEQYF; CDR3 DNA: TGTGCCAGCAGTCCAACAGGGGGCTACGAGCAGTACTTC
clone size: NA; V gene: TRBV5-1; J gene: TRBJ2-5; CDR3 length: 16; D gene: NA; CDR3 protein: CASSLSLGAPRETQYF; CDR3 DNA: TGCGCCAGCAGCTTGTCCCTAGGAGCGCCGCGGGAGACCCAGTACTTC
clone size: NA; V gene: TRBV6-5; J gene: TRBJ1-2; CDR3 length: 15; D gene: NA; CDR3 protein: CASSYSYPVDYGYTF; CDR3 DNA: TGTGCCAGCAGTTACTCGTACCCGGTGGACTATGGCTACACCTTC
clone size: few; V gene: TRBV12-3/TRBV12-4; J gene: TRBJ2-5; CDR3 length: 15; D gene: NA; CDR3 protein: CASSLGTRPQETQYF; CDR3 DNA: TGTGCCAGCAGTTTAGGGACAAGACCTCAAGAGACCCAGTACTTC
clone size: NA; V gene: TRBV7-2; J gene: TRBJ2-3; CDR3 length: 16; D gene: TRBD2; CDR3 protein: CASSQGLAGAGGTQYF; CDR3 DNA: TGTGCCAGCAGCCAGGGACTAGCCGGGGCCGGGGGTACGCAGTATTTT
clone size: NA; V gene: TRBV3-1; J gene: TRBJ1-1; CDR3 length: 15; D gene: NA; CDR3 protein: CASSQDSGMNTEAFF; CDR3 DNA: TGTGCCAGCAGCCAAGACTCAGGGATGAACACTGAAGCTTTCTTT
clone size: few; V gene: TRBV5-4; J gene: TRBJ1-5; CDR3 length: 13; D gene: NA; CDR3 protein: CASSLGPNQPQHF; CDR3 DNA: TGTGCCAGCAGCTTGGGACCCAATCAGCCCCAGCATTTT
clone size: few; V gene: TRBV11-2; J gene: TRBJ2-3; CDR3 length: 12; D gene: NA; CDR3 protein: CASSRFTDTQYF; CDR3 DNA: TGTGCCAGCAGCCGTTTCACAGATACGCAGTATTTT
clone size: once; V gene: TRBV5-1; J gene: TRBJ2-7; CDR3 length: 14; D gene: NA; CDR3 protein: CASSLELGAHEQYF; CDR3 DNA: TGCGCCAGCAGCTTGGAGCTGGGGGCTCACGAGCAGTACTTC
clone size: many; V gene: TRBV18; J gene: TRBJ2-1; CDR3 length: 13; D gene: TRBD1; CDR3 protein: CASSSGTGGTGVF; CDR3 DNA: TGTGCCAGCTCGTCCGGGACAGGGGGCACAGGGGTCTTC
clone size: few; V gene: TRBV15; J gene: TRBJ2-3; CDR3 length: 13; D gene: NA; CDR3 protein: CATSLEITDTQYF; CDR3 DNA: TGTGCCACCAGTCTGGAGATCACAGATACGCAGTATTTT
clone size: NA; V gene: TRBV6-5; J gene: TRBJ2-7; CDR3 length: 14; D gene: TRBD2; CDR3 protein: CASSSSGRSYEQYF; CDR3 DNA: TGTGCCAGCAGCAGTAGCGGGCGCTCCTACGAGCAGTACTTC
clone size: NA; V gene: TRBV14; J gene: TRBJ2-7; CDR3 length: 16; D gene: NA; CDR3 protein: CASSQGKGHSKYEQYF; CDR3 DNA: TGTGCCAGCAGCCAAGGAAAAGGACACAGCAAGTACGAGCAGTACTTC
clone size: few; V gene: TRBV7-9; J gene: TRBJ2-1; CDR3 length: 15; D gene: TRBD2; CDR3 protein: CASSLGLAGGAEQFF; CDR3 DNA: TGTGCCAGCAGCTTAGGTTTAGCGGGAGGAGCTGAGCAGTTCTTC
clone size: NA; V gene: TRBV20-1; J gene: TRBJ1-2; CDR3 length: 12; D gene: NA; CDR3 protein: CSATEANYGYTF; CDR3 DNA: TGCAGTGCCACGGAGGCTAACTATGGCTACACCTTC
clone size: NA; V gene: TRBV5-1; J gene: TRBJ2-1; CDR3 length: 15; D gene: TRBD1; CDR3 protein: CASSRVGTGDSEQFF; CDR3 DNA: TGCGCCAGCAGCAGAGTAGGGACAGGAGACAGCGAGCAGTTCTTC
clone size: NA; V gene: TRBV5-1; J gene: TRBJ1-1; CDR3 length: 14; D gene: NA; CDR3 protein: CASSLEGENTEAFF; CDR3 DNA: TGCGCCAGCAGCTTGGAGGGTGAGAACACTGAAGCTTTCTTT
clone size: NA; V gene: TRBV4-3; J gene: TRBJ1-2; CDR3 length: 16; D gene: NA; CDR3 protein: CASSRNIAAVNYGYTF; CDR3 DNA: TGCGCCAGCAGCCGAAACATAGCCGCTGTTAACTATGGCTACACCTTC